The clone carrying this T cell receptor (beta chain) was seen just once. This specimen comes from a study of cytomegalovirus exposure and HLA in healthy donors. The PCR had 60 Vbeta and 13 Jbeta primers. Per the original methods: As a later analysis found, there were 70 million to 90 million unique TCR beta chains, of which roughly 11 million were shared. Sequencing was performed with immunoSEQ multiplex PCR; in TCRdb, only in-frame clones are kept and a portion is missing. V and J calls and clone size come straight from that table; D and trimming were deduced from the DNA. The repertoire has fewer than 200,000 clones, about 81% of them found once; the top ten carry approximately 2%. Donors counted as nominally healthy when sampled, yet unrecorded immune exposures were likely. J lost 6 bases, V lost 10 bases, and 10 bases had no gene match. Germline-derived CDR1 and CDR2 are MNHEY and SMNVEV (reference sequence). The CDR3 spans 13 residues.

This TCR was sampled from a woman in her twenties or thirties in good health and CMV-seronegative. This chain uses TRBV27 with TRBJ1-2, with 8 nucleotides matching TRBD1. The source material was PBMCs. The CDR3 region is CATNRGGEDGYTF. CDR3 nucleotides: TGTGCCACGAACAGGGGGGGAGAGGATGGCTACACCTTC.